Sequencing of this T cell receptor beta chain was carried out in a study of shared clonotypes between healthy human individuals. The naive CD8 fraction comprised CD45RO-negative cells positively selected for CCR7 and excluded terminally differentiated effector memory CD45RA+ cells. The healthy adult donors were HIV-negative and reported no recent acute infections or vaccinations. Trimming removed 1 base at V and 0 bases at J, with 22 bases between. This CDR3 has 20 residues. Per the germline V gene, CDR1 is SGHTS and CDR2 is YDEGEE. Clones were read by immunoSEQ multiplex PCR, and TCRdb kept only the in-frame ones, dropping some. This table holds some 2 million clones, about 95% found once.

The source is a man aged 18 to 35 in good health. Sequencing used naive CD8+ T cells sorted from blood. V usage is TRBV5-8 and J usage is TRBJ1-4, with a possible D match to TRBD1 (6 bases). CDR3 DNA: TGTGCCAGCAGCTTGAGTCGGGTCAGGGACACCGGGGCAACTAATGAAAAACTGTTTTTT. This codes for CASSLSRVRDTGATNEKLFF. The full variable domain, its missing parts supplied by reference TRBV5-8 and TRBJ1-4, is EAGVTQSPTHLIKTRGQQATLRCSPISGHTSVYWYQQALGLGLQFLLWYDEGEERNRGNFPPRFSGRQFPNYSSELNVNALELEDSALYLCASSLSRVRDTGATNEKLFFGSGTQLSVL.